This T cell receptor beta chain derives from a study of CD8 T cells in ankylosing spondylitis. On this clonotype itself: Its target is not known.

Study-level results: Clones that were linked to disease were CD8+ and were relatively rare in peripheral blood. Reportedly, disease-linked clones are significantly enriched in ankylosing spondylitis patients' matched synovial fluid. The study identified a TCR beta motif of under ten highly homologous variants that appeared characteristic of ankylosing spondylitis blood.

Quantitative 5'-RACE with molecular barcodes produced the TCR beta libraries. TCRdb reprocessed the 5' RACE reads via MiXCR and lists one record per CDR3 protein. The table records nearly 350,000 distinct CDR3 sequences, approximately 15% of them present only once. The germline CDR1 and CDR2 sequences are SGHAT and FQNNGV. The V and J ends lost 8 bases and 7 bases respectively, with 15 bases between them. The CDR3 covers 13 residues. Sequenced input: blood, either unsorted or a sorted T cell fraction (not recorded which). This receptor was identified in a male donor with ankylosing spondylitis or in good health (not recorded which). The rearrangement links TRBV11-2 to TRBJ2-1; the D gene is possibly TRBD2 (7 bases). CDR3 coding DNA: TGTGCCAGCGAGGGGAGGGGGGCGAATGAGCAGTTCTTC. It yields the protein CASEGRGANEQFF. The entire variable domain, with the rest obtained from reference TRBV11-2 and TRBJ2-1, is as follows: EAGVAQSPRYKIIEKRQSVAFWCNPISGHATLYWYQQILGQGPKLLIQFQNNGVVDDSQLPKDRFSAERLKGVDSTLKIQPAKLEDSAVYLCASEGRGANEQFFGPGTRLTVL.